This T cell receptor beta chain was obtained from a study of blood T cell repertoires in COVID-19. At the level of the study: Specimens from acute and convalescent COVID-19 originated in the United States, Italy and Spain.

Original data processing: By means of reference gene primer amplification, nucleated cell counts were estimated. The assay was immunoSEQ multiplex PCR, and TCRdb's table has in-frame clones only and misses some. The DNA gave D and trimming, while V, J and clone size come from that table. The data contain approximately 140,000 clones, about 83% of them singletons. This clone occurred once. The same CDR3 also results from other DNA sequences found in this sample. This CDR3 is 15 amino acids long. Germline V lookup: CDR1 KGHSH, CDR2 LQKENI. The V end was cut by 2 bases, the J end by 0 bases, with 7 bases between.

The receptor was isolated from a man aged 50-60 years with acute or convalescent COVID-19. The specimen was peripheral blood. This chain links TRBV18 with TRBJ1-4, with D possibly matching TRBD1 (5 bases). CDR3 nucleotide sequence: TGTGCCAGCTCACCAGACAGAGCAACTAATGAAAAACTGTTTTTT. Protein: CASSPDRATNEKLFF.